The 13 T cell receptor beta chains reported below all come from one sample, sequenced in a study of cytomegalovirus exposure and HLA in healthy donors. PCR amplification relied on 60 Vbeta primers (plus 13 Jbeta primers). Repertoires were generated with immunoSEQ multiplex PCR, while TCRdb's copy carries only in-frame clones and drops some. The data contain 60,000 to 75,000 clones, 55% to 65% of them singletons. The sequenced material came from PBMCs. These receptors were collected from a woman aged 45-65 years in good health and CMV-seronegative.

V usage is TRBV2 and J usage is TRBJ2-1; possibly TRBD1 for D (6 bases). The V end was cut by 7 bases, the J end by 9 bases, with 13 bases between. Germline V gives CDR1 SNHLY, CDR2 FYNNEI. The CDR3 has 12 amino acids. CDR3 loop: CASTLLGAEQFF. The CDR3 nucleotides read TGTGCCAGCACCCTTTTGGGGGCTGAGCAGTTCTTC.

This clone was counted a few times. This chain links TRBV5-1 with TRBJ2-2; possible D gene TRBD1, 5 bases. The germline gives CDR1 SGHRS, CDR2 YFSETQ. V shed 1 base and J shed 1 base, with 11 bases lying between them. This CDR3 region has 16 residues. In nucleotides, the CDR3 is TGCGCCAGCAGCTTGCAGGGCCCCGGGAACACCGGGGAGCTGTTTTTT. Amino acids: CASSLQGPGNTGELFF.

CDR3 bases: TGTGCCAGCTCACACAGGGGGAGCAATCAGCCCCAGCATTTT. Its translation: CASSHRGSNQPQHF. This chain connects TRBV18 to TRBJ1-5, with 8 bases lining up with TRBD1. Trimming at V came to 4 bases and at J to 1 base, leaving 0 bases not matched to a gene. This CDR3 comprises 14 residues. Germline-derived CDR1 and CDR2 are KGHSH and LQKENI.

The chain is built from TRBV4-3 and TRBJ1-2; no clear D. The V gene lost 4 bases and the J gene lost 4 bases, with 28 bases spanning the gap. The CDR3 has 19 residues. Germline loops: CDR1 LGHNA, CDR2 YSLEER. DNA of the CDR3: TGCGCCAGCAGCCGCCGCGTCGCTGACCCTTACTATGGATCCTATGGCTACACCTTC. Amino acids: CASSRRVADPYYGSYGYTF.

The J gene is TRBJ1-2, the V gene TRBV6-4, with 9 bases aligning to TRBD1. V was clipped by 6 bases and J by 0 bases; unmatched bases: 5. The V gene's germline CDR1 is MRHNA and CDR2 SNTAGT. The CDR3 has 15 amino acids. The CDR3 here is CASRETGGTNYGYTF. Here the CDR3 DNA reads TGTGCCAGCAGAGAGACAGGGGGTACTAACTATGGCTACACCTTC.

A few counts support this clone. This chain's CDR3 is CASSYTKDRGLWGYTF. As DNA, the CDR3 is TGTGCCAGCAGTTACACCAAGGACAGGGGGCTGTGGGGCTACACCTTC. The chain has TRBV6-5 and TRBJ1-2; TRBD1 aligns across 11 bases. Trimming cost V 2 bases and J 8 bases; bases outside gene matches: 10. Germline loops: CDR1 MNHEY, CDR2 SVGAGI. The CDR3 extends over 16 amino acids.

The V call is TRBV9, the J call TRBJ2-7; the D gene is possibly TRBD2 (7 bases). Germline lookup yields CDR1 SGDLS and CDR2 YYNGEE. Trimming left V 4 bases short and J 4 bases short, with 21 bases between. This CDR3 region has 16 residues. Here the CDR3 reads CASSPLRGEGRYEQYF. The CDR3 DNA reads as TGTGCCAGCAGCCCCCTTAGGGGGGAGGGCCGGTACGAGCAGTACTTC.

This clone was counted only a few times. V is TRBV14 and J is TRBJ1-3; D remains ambiguous. The germline CDR1 and CDR2 sequences are SGHDN and FVKESK. The CDR3 runs 15 residues. V was clipped by 4 bases and J by 0 bases, with 10 bases between them. Written as DNA, the CDR3 is TGTGCCAGCAGCCCAGACCGCTACTCTGGAAACACCATATATTTT. This codes for CASSPDRYSGNTIYF.

J is TRBJ1-3 and V is TRBV5-4; 9 positions agree with TRBD1. The CDR3 has 17 amino acids. J was trimmed by 4 bases and V by 3 bases; bases with no gene match: 11. Germline assignment: CDR1 SGHNT and CDR2 YYREEE (reference sequence). The CDR3 here is CASSYLGQGTWGNTIYF. The DNA for the CDR3 is TGTGCCAGCAGCTATCTCGGACAGGGGACGTGGGGAAACACCATATATTTT.

The J gene is TRBJ2-7, the V gene TRBV5-1; 7 nucleotides align to TRBD2. V lost 4 bases and J lost 0; bases outside the gene matches: 16. Germline loops: CDR1 SGHRS, CDR2 YFSETQ. The CDR3 is 18 amino acids. The CDR3 nucleotides are TGCGCCAGCAGCCCTGGTCGGGCCCTAGCGGTCCTCTCCTACGAGCAGTACTTC. Its translation: CASSPGRALAVLSYEQYF.

The rearrangement uses TRBV7-8 and TRBJ2-5; 9 bases fit TRBD2. The germline V gene has CDR1 SGHVS and CDR2 FQNEAQ. Trimming cost V 1 base and J 2 bases; bases outside gene matches: 5. The CDR3 covers 16 residues. The CDR3 DNA sequence: TGTGCCAGCAGCTTAGGTAGTAGCGGGAGTCAAGAGACCCAGTACTTC. Translated: CASSLGSSGSQETQYF.

This clone appeared once. The genes are TRBV29-1 and TRBJ2-7; TRBD1 matches at 7 bases. V lost 7 bases, J lost 7 bases, and 7 bases stayed unmatched. Germline CDR1 SQVTM, CDR2 ANQGSEA. The CDR3 is 11 residues long. The CDR3: CSGNRGGEQYF. CDR3 nucleotide sequence: TGCAGCGGTAACAGGGGCGGGGAGCAGTACTTC.

This clone was recorded a few times. The chain employs TRBV18 and TRBJ2-7; 7 nucleotides align to TRBD2. Germline CDR1 reads KGHSH; CDR2 reads LQKENI. Losses at the gene ends were 3 bases for V and 1 base for J; bases not matched to a gene: 9. The CDR3 loop spans 16 amino acids. The CDR3 nucleotides are TGTGCCAGCTCACCTGCTCTAGCGGTTTCATCCTACGAGCAGTACTTC. Protein sequence: CASSPALAVSSYEQYF.